Presented here are 26 T cell receptor beta chains from one specimen sequenced in a study of response to subunit inactivated influenza vaccine. Via MiXCR, TCRdb re-called the RT-PCR reads, giving one row per CDR3 protein. Altogether about 500,000 distinct CDR3 sequences are present, more than 15% being singletons, with the ten largest covering 3% to 3.5%. Sequences were derived from CD4+ T cells sorted from PBMCs, sampled around 25 months after vaccination. The receptors originated from a man in his fifties or sixties who received an inactivated influenza vaccine.

This clonotype was recorded a few times. V is TRBV6-5 and J is TRBJ2-1, with 11 bases lining up with TRBD2. Germline lookup yields CDR1 MNHEY and CDR2 SVGAGI. V shed 2 bases and J 3 bases; nucleotides not matched to a gene: 6. The CDR3 totals 17 residues. The CDR3 nucleotides are TGTGCCAGCAGTTACCTGCGGGGACTAGCGGTCTACAATGAGCAGTTCTTC. Translating gives CASSYLRGLAVYNEQFF.

This chain connects TRBV4-3 to TRBJ2-1; 10 nucleotides match TRBD1. CDR1 is LGHNA and CDR2 is YSLEER in the germline V gene. V was pared by 4 bases and J by 7 bases, with 4 bases of the junction left unmatched. CDR3 length: 14 amino acids. In DNA, the CDR3 is TGCGCCAGCAGCCGAGGACAGGGGGGGAATGAGCAGTTCTTC. Residues: CASSRGQGGNEQFF.

The rearrangement links TRBV20-1 to TRBJ2-4, with D unclear. This CDR3 contains 13 residues. V lost 4 bases, J lost 5 bases, and 12 bases lay in between. The V gene's germline CDR1 is DFQATT and CDR2 SNEGSKA (reference sequence). The CDR3 region has the DNA TGCAGTGCTATTCTTGGAAATGAAAACATTCAGTACTTC. It translates to CSAILGNENIQYF.

This clonotype occurred a few times. The genes are TRBV4-3 and TRBJ2-1; D not resolved. Germline CDR1 is LGHNA and CDR2 is YSLEER. The CDR3 runs 15 residues. With 0 bases removed from V and 3 bases from J, the gap between germline ends came to 9 bases. Here the CDR3 reads CASSQDTPSYNEQFF. The DNA for the CDR3 is TGCGCCAGCAGCCAAGATACCCCTAGCTACAATGAGCAGTTCTTC.

V and J are TRBV28 and TRBJ1-5, with 7 positions matching TRBD1. The V gene end was trimmed by 10 bases and the J gene end by 2 bases; junction bases not matched to a gene: 8. The CDR3 extends over 14 amino acids. Germline V gives CDR1 MDHEN, CDR2 SYDVKM. The CDR3 nucleotides read TGTGCCATAAAGCCTACAGGGGGCAATCAGCCCCAGCATTTT. Protein: CAIKPTGGNQPQHF.

The sample holds many counts of this clonotype. This chain uses TRBV30 with TRBJ1-2; D is uncertain. Germline V gene sequence: CDR1 GTSNPN, CDR2 SVGIG (reference sequence). V was cut by 2 bases and J by 4 bases, with 8 bases left in between. The length of the CDR3 is 12 residues. The CDR3 DNA sequence: TGTGCCTGGAGTAGGCCAGGCTATGGCTACACCTTC. Encoded protein: CAWSRPGYGYTF.

This clonotype was recorded a few times. The V and J genes are TRBV12-3 or TRBV12-4 and TRBJ2-1; possibly TRBD2 for D (6 bases). Trimming removed 3 bases at V and 8 bases at J, with 20 bases between. The CDR3 covers 16 residues. CDR3 residues: CASSLGSRAGSDEQFF. Here the CDR3 DNA reads TGTGCCAGCAGTTTGGGCTCCAGGGCGGGATCTGATGAGCAGTTCTTC.

The J gene is TRBJ2-1, the V gene TRBV10-3, with TRBD2 as a possible D gene (6 bases). The germline CDR1 and CDR2 sequences are ENHRY and SYGVKD. Trimming took off 3 bases at V and 0 bases at J, with 18 bases between the two ends. CDR3 length: 18 amino acids. CDR3 loop: CAISERRYAGSSYNEQFF. The CDR3, as DNA: TGTGCCATCAGTGAAAGACGATATGCGGGATCCTCCTACAATGAGCAGTTCTTC.

The CDR3 protein is CASSPSGRINEQYF. CDR3 sequence (DNA): TGTGCCAGCTCACCAAGTGGAAGGATTAACGAGCAGTACTTC. V usage is TRBV18 and J usage is TRBJ2-7; D is unresolved. Germline assignment: CDR1 KGHSH and CDR2 LQKENI. V was shortened by 2 bases and J by 5 bases, with 13 bases between the two germline ends. The CDR3 runs to 14 residues.

This clonotype was seen a few times. The chain has TRBV5-1 and TRBJ2-3; D is unclear. There are 13 residues in the CDR3. The V and J ends lost 7 bases and 4 bases respectively, with 13 bases between them. Germline CDR1 reads SGHRS; CDR2 reads YFSETQ. The CDR3 loop is CASYHSNPDTQYF. DNA for the CDR3: TGCGCCAGCTACCACTCCAACCCAGATACGCAGTATTTT.

The chain recombines TRBV19 with TRBJ1-5; D is ambiguous. The ends were cut back, 7 bases at V and 0 bases at J, with 7 bases in the middle. Germline V CDR1 and CDR2: LNHDA, SQIVND (reference sequence). The CDR3 spans 13 residues. This CDR3 is CASKVHSNQPQHF. The CDR3 coding sequence is TGTGCCAGTAAAGTGCATAGCAATCAGCCCCAGCATTTT.

The chain links TRBV12-3 or TRBV12-4 to TRBJ2-2; 11 nucleotides agree with TRBD2. The CDR3 sequence is 16 residues long. V dropped 5 bases and J dropped 4; count of bases not matched to a gene: 6. Written as DNA, the CDR3 is TGTGCCAGCAGTCCGCGACTAGCGGGGTCCACCGGGGAGCTGTTTTTT. Amino acid sequence: CASSPRLAGSTGELFF.

The chain links TRBV19 to TRBJ1-3; D ambiguous. The CDR3 has 16 residues. Trimming took off 3 bases at V and 0 bases at J, with 12 bases between the two ends. The germline gives CDR1 LNHDA, CDR2 SQIVND (reference sequence). CDR3 protein: CASSIGGSLSGNTIYF. The CDR3 DNA reads as TGTGCCAGTAGTATTGGAGGATCCCTCTCTGGAAACACCATATATTTT.

This clonotype was seen ten or more times. The chain uses TRBV10-3 and TRBJ2-1; 10 bases align to TRBD2. The trim removed 4 bases at V and 4 bases at J, leaving 7 bases unmatched. Germline V gene sequence: CDR1 ENHRY, CDR2 SYGVKD. The CDR3 is made up of 16 amino acids. The DNA of the CDR3 is TGTGCCATCAGTGCGTCTAGCGGGGGAACTTACAATGAGCAGTTCTTC. This translates into CAISASSGGTYNEQFF.

J is TRBJ2-2 and V is TRBV4-2; the D gene is possibly TRBD2 (5 bases). Trimming left V 1 base short and J 0 bases short, with 6 bases between. This CDR3 region has 15 residues. Germline assignment: CDR1 LGHNA and CDR2 YNFKEQ. The CDR3: CASSQGLTNTGELFF. The CDR3, as DNA: TGTGCCAGCAGCCAAGGACTAACGAACACCGGGGAGCTGTTTTTT.

In this sample, this clonotype turned up a few times. J is TRBJ2-1 and V is TRBV7-7; TRBD2 aligns across 13 bases. There are 15 residues in the CDR3. The V gene's germline CDR1 is SSHAT and CDR2 FNYEAQ (reference sequence). V lost 5 bases to trimming and J lost 9 bases; unmatched junction nucleotides: 7. CDR3 DNA: TGTGCCAGCAGCCCAGGACTAGCGGGAGTGATTGAGCAGTTCTTC. This encodes CASSPGLAGVIEQFF.

This chain joins TRBV4-1 and TRBJ1-1; 12 nucleotides line up with TRBD1. The CDR3 spans 17 residues. Germline V lookup: CDR1 MGHRA, CDR2 YSYEKL. The junction had 12 bases not matched to a gene; V was cut back by 4 bases and J by 6 bases. The CDR3 spells CASSPRLGQGAWAEAFF. The CDR3 coding sequence is TGCGCCAGCAGCCCCCGACTGGGACAGGGGGCTTGGGCTGAAGCTTTCTTT.

This clonotype occurred many times. The CDR3 loop is CASSSPGVLIGGYTF. The CDR3 region has the DNA TGTGCCAGCAGTTCCCCAGGGGTTTTGATAGGCGGCTACACCTTC. The chain combines TRBV6-5 with TRBJ1-2, with D perhaps TRBD1 (6 bases). The CDR3 loop spans 15 amino acids. CDR1 and CDR2 from the germline V gene are MNHEY and SVGAGI. V lost 4 bases and J lost 8, with 20 bases in between.

V usage is TRBV19 and J usage is TRBJ2-3; D gene ambiguous. From germline, CDR1 is LNHDA and CDR2 SQIVND (reference sequence). The germline V and J ends were trimmed by 3 bases and 2 bases, with 24 bases remaining between them. The CDR3 covers 19 residues. The CDR3 DNA is TGTGCCAGTAGTATCGGCAGACTGGCAGGACCAAAAGACACAGATACGCAGTATTTT. It specifies CASSIGRLAGPKDTDTQYF.

This CDR3 reads CSCGQGASEQYF. The CDR3 nucleotides read TGCAGCTGTGGGCAGGGGGCTTCCGAGCAGTACTTC. The chain has TRBV29-1 and TRBJ2-7, with 8 bases identical to TRBD1. CDR1 and CDR2 from the germline V gene are SQVTM and ANQGSEA. Losses at the gene ends were 8 bases for V and 6 bases for J; bases not matched to a gene: 9. This CDR3 comprises 12 residues.

The chain is built from TRBV7-2 and TRBJ2-7; TRBD1 is a possible D gene (5 bases). Germline V CDR1 and CDR2: SGHTA, FQGNSA. V was pared by 5 bases and J by 1 base, with 18 bases between. The CDR3 sequence is 16 residues long. CDR3 nucleotides: TGTGCCAGCAGCACCGAACAAAAGGGGTTGTCCTACGAGCAGTACTTC. This sequence encodes CASSTEQKGLSYEQYF.

This clonotype has only a few counts. The CDR3 DNA is TGTGCCACCTCCTTGGGAGGCGAGCAGTACTTC. It translates to CATSLGGEQYF. The chain is built from TRBV24-1 and TRBJ2-7, with TRBD2 as a possible D gene (6 bases). V shed 9 bases and J shed 6 bases, with 11 bases lying between them. The V gene's germline CDR1 is KGHDR and CDR2 SFDVKD. This CDR3 spans 11 amino acids.

V gene TRBV6-5 combines with J gene TRBJ2-5, with a weak D call TRBD2 (5 bases). The V gene lost 0 bases and the J gene lost 4 bases, with 18 bases spanning the gap. Germline V gene data show CDR1 as MNHEY and CDR2 as SVGAGI. This CDR3 region has 17 residues. CDR3 nucleotides: TGTGCCAGCAGTTACTCGATAGTGGGAGTATCCCCAGAGACCCAGTACTTC. Its protein product is CASSYSIVGVSPETQYF.

This clonotype was detected only a few times. The chain recombines TRBV12-3 or TRBV12-4 with TRBJ1-2, with D hard to call. V lost 3 bases and J lost 8, with 16 bases in between. The CDR3 is 14 amino acids. In DNA, the CDR3 is TGTGCCAGCAGTTTCCGGACCGTACAACACGGCTACACCTTC. Encoded protein: CASSFRTVQHGYTF.

This clonotype was seen only a few times. The chain carries TRBV4-1 and TRBJ2-7; tentatively, D is TRBD2 (6 bases). V lost 2 bases to trimming and J lost 2 bases, with 13 bases between them. CDR1 is MGHRA, CDR2 YSYEKL, per germline. The CDR3 is 15 amino acids. The CDR3 DNA reads TGCGCCAGCAGCCAAAACCCTAGCGTACCCTACGAGCAGTACTTC. Translated: CASSQNPSVPYEQYF.

The chain links TRBV20-1 to TRBJ2-7; 13 nucleotides match TRBD2. Germline V gene sequence: CDR1 DFQATT, CDR2 SNEGSKA (reference sequence). The CDR3 covers 15 residues. The junction had 4 bases not matched to a gene; V was cut back by 1 base and J by 4 bases. CDR3 sequence (DNA): TGCAGTGCTAGAGGCGGACTAGCGGGAGATTACGAGCAGTACTTC. Translated: CSARGGLAGDYEQYF.